This T cell receptor (beta chain) was recorded in a study of radiation and T cells in renal cell carcinoma. Study findings and constraints: Irradiated tumors held more dominant CDR3 motifs than control tumors. Compared with controls, irradiated tumors showed greater TCR clonality.

The table came from immunoSEQ multiplex PCR; TCRdb's copy has only in-frame clones and leaves some out. The profile shows fewer than 10,000 clones, roughly two thirds of them singletons. CDR1 and CDR2 from the germline V gene are SNHLY and FYNNEI. Trimming shortened V by 6 bases and J by 9 bases, and 15 bases separated the two germline ends. CDR3 length: 14 amino acids. Worth noting for this clone: The target antigen is unknown.

Indicated treatment: treatment-naive control, cytoreductive nephrectomy. Control tumors came from treatment-naive patients without prior radiation. Sequenced control tumors were from 11 males and a few females, median age roughly 50. The TCR originated in a woman in her 70s with renal cell carcinoma. The genes are TRBV2 and TRBJ1-6; D uncertain. This material consisted of tumor tissue, taken from a patient whose treatment was nephrectomy without radiotherapy. In DNA form, the CDR3 reads TGTGCCAGCAGGGCCGGAAGACGCGCTTCACCCCTCCACTTT. As protein: CASRAGRRASPLHF.